This TCR beta chain emerged from a study of monozygotic twins with inflammatory bowel disease. TCRdb derives one entry per CDR3 protein from the 5' RACE reads, leaving out DNA. The repertoire table contains a few hundred thousand distinct CDR3 sequences. Germline assignment: CDR1 MNHEY and CDR2 SMNVEV (reference sequence). This CDR3 region has 13 residues. The chain employs TRBV27 and TRBJ2-1; the TCRdb D gene call, TRBD2, has no DNA to confirm it. The receptor was isolated from a human donor with ulcerative colitis or Crohn's disease, or a healthy co-twin of an affected twin (not recorded which). Material for sequencing was blood. This chain's CDR3 is CASSPSRGVGQFF.